This is a list of T cell receptor beta chains from one sample in a study of blood T cell repertoires in COVID-19. The assay was immunoSEQ multiplex PCR, and TCRdb's table has in-frame clones only and misses some. The sample has under 15,000 clones, 90% seen once. The sample was peripheral blood. These receptors were collected from a human donor with active COVID-19. The donor label of this sample is uncertain. Both conserved end residues are part of each CDR3. A D gene is named only where the DNA matches it firmly. Only part of the rows carry a size: once, few, many, or a class if the clone is expanded.

15 | TRBJ2-1 | once | TRBV29-1 | - | CSVDRPAVRYNEQFF | TGCAGCGTTGACAGGCCGGCAGTCCGGTACAATGAGCAGTTCTTC
13 | TRBJ1-2 | - | TRBV19 | - | CASSIAGYYGYTF | TGTGCCAGTAGTATAGCCGGGTACTATGGCTACACCTTC
16 | TRBJ2-5 | - | TRBV9 | TRBD2 | CASSVASGGARETQYF | TGTGCCAGCAGCGTTGCTAGCGGGGGGGCCCGGGAGACCCAGTACTTC
15 | TRBJ1-6 | - | TRBV5-4 | TRBD1 | CASSAGRTGNSPLHF | TGTGCCAGCAGCGCCGGGCGGACAGGGAATTCACCCCTCCACTTT
13 | TRBJ2-7 | - | TRBV5-8 | - | CASSLGSLYEQYF | TGTGCCAGCAGCTTAGGGAGCCTATACGAGCAGTACTTC
14 | TRBJ1-2 | - | TRBV6-2/TRBV6-3 | - | CASSYAGEGYGYTF | TGTGCCAGCAGTTACGCCGGGGAAGGCTATGGCTACACCTTC
15 | TRBJ2-3 | - | TRBV6-4 | - | CASSYLMTDTDTQYF | TGTGCCAGCAGTTATCTGATGACAGACACAGATACGCAGTATTTT
13 | TRBJ1-5 | once | TRBV12-3/TRBV12-4 | - | CASSFSSNQPQHF | TGTGCCAGCAGTTTTAGTAGCAATCAGCCCCAGCATTTT
15 | TRBJ1-6 | - | TRBV7-8 | TRBD1 | CASSLGTVDNSPLHF | TGTGCCAGCAGCTTGGGGACAGTCGATAATTCACCCCTCCACTTT
19 | TRBJ2-2 | - | TRBV2 | TRBD2 | CASRPRLAGATRNTGELFF | TGTGCCAGTAGACCCCGTCTAGCGGGGGCCACCAGGAACACCGGGGAGCTGTTTTTT
13 | TRBJ1-1 | - | TRBV5-1 | - | CASSYSGGTEAFF | TGCGCCAGCAGCTATTCAGGAGGGACTGAAGCTTTCTTT
14 | TRBJ1-1 | - | TRBV3-1/TRBV3-2 | - | CASSQDRGNTEAFF | TGTGCCAGCAGCCAAGACAGAGGGAACACTGAAGCTTTCTTT
12 | TRBJ1-1 | - | TRBV29-1 | - | CSAAGGFTEAFF | TGCAGCGCCGCGGGGGGTTTCACTGAAGCTTTCTTT
14 | TRBJ1-1 | - | TRBV7-2 | - | CASSTGQSSTEAFF | TGTGCCAGCAGCACCGGACAGTCTTCGACTGAAGCTTTCTTT
12 | TRBJ1-4 | - | TRBV3-1/TRBV3-2 | - | CASSQEQASLFF | TGTGCCAGCAGCCAAGAACAGGCATCACTGTTTTTT
18 | TRBJ1-2 | - | TRBV4-1 | TRBD1 | CASSQGLRDRGIYYGYTF | TGCGCCAGCAGCCAAGGCCTCCGGGACAGGGGGATTTACTATGGCTACACCTTC
15 | TRBJ1-2 | - | TRBV28 | TRBD1 | CASSSPTGANYGYTF | TGTGCCAGCAGTTCTCCGACAGGGGCGAACTATGGCTACACCTTC
15 | TRBJ2-5 | - | TRBV14 | - | CASSQDAGEWETQYF | TGTGCCAGCAGCCAAGATGCAGGGGAGTGGGAGACCCAGTACTTC
12 | TRBJ2-4 | - | TRBV29-1 | - | CSVAVAKNIQYF | TGCAGCGTTGCTGTAGCCAAAAACATTCAGTACTTC
16 | TRBJ2-7 | few | TRBV10-1 | TRBD1 | CAISLGQAQNPYEQYF | TGCGCCATCTCACTCGGACAGGCCCAAAACCCCTACGAGCAGTACTTC
13 | TRBJ2-7 | - | TRBV28 | TRBD1 | CASIQGNSYEQYF | TGTGCCAGCATACAGGGGAACTCCTACGAGCAGTACTTC
19 | TRBJ2-3 | - | TRBV5-1 | TRBD2 | CASSLVLAGGPPSTDTQYF | TGCGCCAGCAGCCTTGTGTTAGCGGGCGGTCCTCCAAGCACAGATACGCAGTATTTT
14 | TRBJ2-3 | - | TRBV6-5 | - | CASSRVGSTDTQYF | TGTGCCAGCAGTAGAGTGGGCTCCACAGATACGCAGTATTTT
16 | TRBJ2-7 | - | TRBV28 | TRBD1 | CASSSSRTGPVHEQYF | TGTGCCAGCAGTTCATCCCGGACAGGGCCGGTACACGAGCAGTACTTC
17 | TRBJ2-1 | - | TRBV7-9 | TRBD2 | CASSASGGPSSYNEQFF | TGTGCCAGCAGCGCTAGCGGGGGCCCTAGCTCCTACAATGAGCAGTTCTTC